Detailed here is one TCR beta chain. No antigen is known for it. No much larger clone exists at a distance of one base, and base qualities are not known. Flow cytometry had shown CD8+CD57+ cell expansion in the patients selected for sequencing. Severe acquired aplastic anemia was diagnosed in all patients according to International Study of Aplastic Anemia and Agranulocytosis and Camitta criteria. No therapy had been received by the patients at the time of blood sampling. TCR repertoires of sorted CD4+ and CD8+ blood T cells from severe aplastic anemia patients and healthy subjects were deep-sequenced in the study. Patients were enrolled under clinicaltrials.gov protocols 00001620, 01623167, 00001397, 00071045, 00081523 and 00961064 in the USA. Ficoll-Paque density gradient centrifugation was used to isolate peripheral blood mononuclear cells. Before DNA extraction, CD4+ and CD8+ T cells were sorted by FACS or by magnetic beads.

CDR1 and CDR2 were assigned from the germline V gene (reference sequence) as MNHEY and SMNVEV. Its CDR3 holds 13 amino acids, cysteine through phenylalanine. Of the read, only the CDR3 DNA is kept; its 39 bases are in frame from base 1. At the junction V is shortened by 6 bases and J by 9 bases, with 17 bases in between. The sample is drawn from a study of CD8+CD57+ T cells in acquired aplastic anemia (dated 2018 in TCRdb). Broadly, across the study: A mean of approximately 3 ug of DNA, ranging from about 0.17 to 30 ug, was extracted from sorted CD4+ and CD8+ cells. CD8+CD57+ expansion was defined as frequency above the mean frequency observed in healthy subjects. What the study reported, not specific to this receptor: Roughly 30 CD8+ CDR3 sequences were shared between patients and controls but appeared highly expressed in patients and within their immunodominant clones. Patients and healthy controls showed no significant difference in CD8+ Simpson's diversity (P=0.060).

TCR beta VDJ combination and CDR3 sequence profiling used genomic DNA as the template. An Illumina HiSeq 2000 was used for TCR repertoire sequencing. As for the authors' bioinformatics: Repertoire assessment relied on Simpson's diversity index, CDR3 size and DJ length profiles, and TRBV/TRBJ rearrangement plots. The most abundant DNA sequence in the deep sequencing data was taken as the immunodominant clone. CDR3 amino acid sequences were checked for sharing between subjects and were compared against published repertoires and the VDJdb database. Starting from the raw public reads, TCRdb applied fastp trimming at Q25, assembled clones with MiXCR and retained in-frame beta chains. CDR3 protein sequences are deduplicated, and each keeps its most common genes and DNA. What appears here as the V and J calls and clone size reflects TCRdb's work, not the paper's. In this sample the table shows roughly 250,000 distinct CDR3 sequences, 82% of which occur a single time. Less than 50% of the sample rests with the top ten.

Rearrangement joined TRBV27 to TRBJ1-2; TRBD1 is perhaps the D gene, given 6 matching bases. The receptor was isolated from a human donor with aplastic anemia. The sequenced sample was sorted CD4+, CD8+, or CD8+CD57+ T cells (not recorded which) from PBMCs. This receptor carries the CDR3 CASRQGLAGSYTF. The bases are TGTGCCAGCAGACAGGGACTAGCGGGAAGCTACACCTTC.